This T cell receptor beta chain was documented in a study of identical twins. Unique molecular identifiers were present on the cDNA, which also gained a universal primer site by template switching. TCRdb re-analysed the 5' RACE reads in MiXCR, keeping a single row per CDR3 protein. Of about 730,000 distinct CDR3 sequences listed, over 20% are singletons. This clonotype was observed a handful of times. The germline gives CDR1 SGHKS, CDR2 YYEKEE (reference sequence). The CDR3 consists of 14 residues. The V end was cut by 4 bases, the J end by 6 bases, with 17 bases between. This same sample was also taken into another study, of T cells expressing NK-cell markers. Turning to that study: Sorting of alpha-beta TCR T cells alone was achieved in several experiments with an anti-gamma-delta TCR antibody. Of the CD8+ T cells in about 6 donors, roughly 1.0-7.5% belonged to dominant NKG2C+ clonotypes.

This receptor was obtained from a woman younger than 35 in good health. V and J are TRBV5-5 and TRBJ2-7; no definite D call. Sequencing was done on a sample of PBMCs. In DNA, the CDR3 is TGTGCCAGCAGCCCACTGAGACTCCCCGCCGAGCAGTACTTC. Encoded protein: CASSPLRLPAEQYF. Together with reference TRBV5-5 and TRBJ2-7, the CDR3 gives the full variable domain: DAGVTQSPTHLIKTRGQQVTLRCSPISGHKSVSWYQQVLGQGPQFIFQYYEKEERGRGNFPDRFSARQFPNYSSELNVNALLLGDSALYLCASSPLRLPAEQYFGPGTRLTVT.